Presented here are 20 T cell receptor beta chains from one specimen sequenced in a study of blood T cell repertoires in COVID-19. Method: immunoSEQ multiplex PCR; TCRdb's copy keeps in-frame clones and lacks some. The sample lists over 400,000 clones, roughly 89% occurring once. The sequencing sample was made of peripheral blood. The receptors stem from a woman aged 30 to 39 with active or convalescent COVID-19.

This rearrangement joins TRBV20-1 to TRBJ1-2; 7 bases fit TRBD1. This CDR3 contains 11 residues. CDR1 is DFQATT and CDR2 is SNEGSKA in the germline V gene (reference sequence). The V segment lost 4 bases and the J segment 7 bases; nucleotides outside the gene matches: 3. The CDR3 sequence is CSAKTGRGYTF. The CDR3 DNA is TGCAGTGCTAAGACAGGGCGTGGCTACACCTTC.

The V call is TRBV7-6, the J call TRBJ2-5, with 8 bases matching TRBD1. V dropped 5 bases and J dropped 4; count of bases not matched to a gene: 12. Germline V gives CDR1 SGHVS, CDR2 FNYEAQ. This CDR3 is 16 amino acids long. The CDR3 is CASSPNRDRKGETQYF. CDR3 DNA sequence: TGTGCCAGCAGCCCCAATCGGGACAGGAAGGGAGAGACCCAGTACTTC.

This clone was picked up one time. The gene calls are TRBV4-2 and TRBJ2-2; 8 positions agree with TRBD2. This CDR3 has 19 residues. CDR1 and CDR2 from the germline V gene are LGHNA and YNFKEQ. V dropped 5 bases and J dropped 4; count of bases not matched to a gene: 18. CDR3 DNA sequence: TGTGCCAGCAGCGCTACGCTTGGGACTAGTCTTCTCGTCACCGGGGAGCTGTTTTTT. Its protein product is CASSATLGTSLLVTGELFF.

The chain's CDR3 is CASSLAWAGSSYEQYF. The CDR3 coding sequence is TGTGCCAGCAGCTTGGCATGGGCCGGGAGCTCCTACGAGCAGTACTTC. The chain uses TRBV5-5 and TRBJ2-7; maybe TRBD2 (6 bases). The germline V gene has CDR1 SGHKS and CDR2 YYEKEE (reference sequence). Deletions cut 0 bases from V and 0 bases from J, with 13 bases between. The CDR3 has 16 residues.

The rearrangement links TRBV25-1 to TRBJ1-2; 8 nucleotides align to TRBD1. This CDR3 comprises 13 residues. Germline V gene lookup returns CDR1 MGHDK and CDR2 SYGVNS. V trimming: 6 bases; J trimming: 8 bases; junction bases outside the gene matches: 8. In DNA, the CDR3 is TGTGCCAGCAGCCCCCGGGACAGGTGGGGCTACACCTTC. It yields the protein CASSPRDRWGYTF.

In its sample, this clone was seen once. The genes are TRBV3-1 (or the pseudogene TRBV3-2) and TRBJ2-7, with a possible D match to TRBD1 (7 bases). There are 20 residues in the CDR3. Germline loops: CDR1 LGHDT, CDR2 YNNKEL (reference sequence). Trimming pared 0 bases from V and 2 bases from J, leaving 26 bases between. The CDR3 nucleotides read TGTGCCAGCAGCCAAGACGCCCTAGGAGGGGGCCATACAAACGCCTACGAGCAGTACTTC. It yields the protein CASSQDALGGGHTNAYEQYF.

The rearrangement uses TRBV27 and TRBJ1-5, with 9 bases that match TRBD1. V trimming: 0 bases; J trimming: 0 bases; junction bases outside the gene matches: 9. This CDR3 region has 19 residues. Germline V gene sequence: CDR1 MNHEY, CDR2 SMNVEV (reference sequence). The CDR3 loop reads CASSLSLRTGAISNQPQHF. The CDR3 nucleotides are TGTGCCAGCAGTTTATCGCTTAGGACAGGGGCTATTAGCAATCAGCCCCAGCATTTT.

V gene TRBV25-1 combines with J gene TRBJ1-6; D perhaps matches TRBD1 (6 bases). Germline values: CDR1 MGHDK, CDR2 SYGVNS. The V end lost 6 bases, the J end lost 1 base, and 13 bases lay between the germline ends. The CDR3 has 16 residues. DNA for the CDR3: TGTGCCAGCAGCCTGGGGGGGGCGTCCTATAATTCACCCCTCCACTTT. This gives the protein CASSLGGASYNSPLHF.

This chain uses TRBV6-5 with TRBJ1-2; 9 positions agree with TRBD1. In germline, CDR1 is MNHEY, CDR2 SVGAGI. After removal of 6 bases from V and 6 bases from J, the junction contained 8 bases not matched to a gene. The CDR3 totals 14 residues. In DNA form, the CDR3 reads TGTGCCAGCAGCCCCCCGGGACAGGGTAATGGCTACACCTTC. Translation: CASSPPGQGNGYTF.

This CDR3 reads CASSLGGLGPETQYF. CDR3 DNA sequence: TGTGCCAGCAGCTTAGGAGGCTTGGGGCCGGAGACCCAGTACTTC. This chain uses TRBV7-9 with TRBJ2-5, with D possibly TRBD1 on 5 matching bases. Germline V gene sequence: CDR1 SEHNR, CDR2 FQNEAQ (reference sequence). The V gene lost 1 base and the J gene lost 5 bases, with 14 bases spanning the gap. The CDR3 loop spans 15 amino acids.

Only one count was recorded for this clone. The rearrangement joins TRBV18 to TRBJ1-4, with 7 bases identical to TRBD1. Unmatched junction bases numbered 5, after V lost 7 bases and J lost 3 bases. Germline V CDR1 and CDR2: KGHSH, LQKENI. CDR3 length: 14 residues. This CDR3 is CASWKGAANEKLFF. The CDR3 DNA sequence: TGTGCCAGCTGGAAGGGGGCAGCTAATGAAAAACTGTTTTTT. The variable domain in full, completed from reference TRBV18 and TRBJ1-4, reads NAGVMQNPRHLVRRRGQEARLRCSPMKGHSHVYWYRQLPEEGLKFMVYLQKENIIDESGMPKERFSAEFPKEGPSILRIQQVVRGDSAAYFCASWKGAANEKLFFGSGTQLSVL.

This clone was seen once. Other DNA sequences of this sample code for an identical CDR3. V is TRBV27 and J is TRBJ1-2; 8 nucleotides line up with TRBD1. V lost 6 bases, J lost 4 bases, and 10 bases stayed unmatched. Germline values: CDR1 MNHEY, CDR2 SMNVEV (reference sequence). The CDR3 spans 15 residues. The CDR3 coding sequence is TGTGCCAGCAGCCCCCGGACAGGGTTAGGCTATGGCTACACCTTC. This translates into CASSPRTGLGYGYTF.

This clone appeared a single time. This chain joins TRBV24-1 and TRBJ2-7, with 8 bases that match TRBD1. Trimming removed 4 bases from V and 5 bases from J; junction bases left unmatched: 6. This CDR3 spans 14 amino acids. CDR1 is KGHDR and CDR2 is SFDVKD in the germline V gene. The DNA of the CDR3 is TGTGCCACCAGTGAAGGGGACAGGAACGACGAGCAGTACTTC. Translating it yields CATSEGDRNDEQYF.

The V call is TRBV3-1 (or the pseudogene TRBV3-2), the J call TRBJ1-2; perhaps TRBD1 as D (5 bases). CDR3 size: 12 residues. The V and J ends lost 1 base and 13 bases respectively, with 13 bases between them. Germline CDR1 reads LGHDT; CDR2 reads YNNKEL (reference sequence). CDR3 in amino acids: CASSQGGRDFTF. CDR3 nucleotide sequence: TGTGCCAGCAGCCAAGGGGGGAGGGATTTCACCTTC.

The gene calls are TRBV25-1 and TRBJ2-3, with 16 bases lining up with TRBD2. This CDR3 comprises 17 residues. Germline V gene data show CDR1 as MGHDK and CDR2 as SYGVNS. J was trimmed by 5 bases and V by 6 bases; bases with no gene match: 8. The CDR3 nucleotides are TGTGCCAGCAGCGCTTTTGGGACTAGCGGGGGGGAAGATACGCAGTATTTT. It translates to CASSAFGTSGGEDTQYF.

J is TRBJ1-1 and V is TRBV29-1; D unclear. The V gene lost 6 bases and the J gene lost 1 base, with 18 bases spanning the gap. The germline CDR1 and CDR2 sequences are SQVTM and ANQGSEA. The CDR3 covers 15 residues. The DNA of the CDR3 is TGCAGCGTGGCTCAGAGTGGGAGGACGAACACTGAAGCTTTCTTT. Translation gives CSVAQSGRTNTEAFF.

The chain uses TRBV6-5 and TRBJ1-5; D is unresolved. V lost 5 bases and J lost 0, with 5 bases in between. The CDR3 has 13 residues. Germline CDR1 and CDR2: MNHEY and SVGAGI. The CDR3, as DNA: TGTGCCAGCAGTCAGGTTAGCAATCAGCCCCAGCATTTT. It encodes CASSQVSNQPQHF.

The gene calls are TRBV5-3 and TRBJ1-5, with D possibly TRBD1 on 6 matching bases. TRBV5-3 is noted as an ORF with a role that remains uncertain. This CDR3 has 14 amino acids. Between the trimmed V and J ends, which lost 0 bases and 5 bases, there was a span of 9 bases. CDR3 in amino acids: CARSLAKGDQPQHF. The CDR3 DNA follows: TGTGCCAGAAGCTTGGCAAAGGGGGATCAGCCCCAGCATTTT.

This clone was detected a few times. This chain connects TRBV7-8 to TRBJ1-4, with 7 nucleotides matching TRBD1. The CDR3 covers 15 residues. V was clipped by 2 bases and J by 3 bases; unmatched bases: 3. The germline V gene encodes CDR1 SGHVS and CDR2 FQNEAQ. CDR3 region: CASSLRQGPNEKLFF. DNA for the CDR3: TGTGCCAGCAGCTTACGACAGGGACCTAATGAAAAACTGTTTTTT.

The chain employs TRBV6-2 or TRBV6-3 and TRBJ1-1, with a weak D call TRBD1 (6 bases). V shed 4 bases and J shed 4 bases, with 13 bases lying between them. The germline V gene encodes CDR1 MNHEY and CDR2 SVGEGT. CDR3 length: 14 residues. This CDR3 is CASSWGRVGTEAFF. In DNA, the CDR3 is TGTGCCAGCAGTTGGGGGCGTGTGGGCACTGAAGCTTTCTTT.